Listed here are 7 T cell receptor beta chains from one sample, sequenced in a study of T cell clones after liver transplantation. Measured with immunoSEQ multiplex PCR; TCRdb has only the in-frame clones, and not every one. The profile shows about 33,000 clones, about 93% of them singletons. The material was CD8+ T cells from blood, obtained 12 months after liver transplant. Receptors originate from a human patient who received a liver transplant. Some T cells may possibly be graft donor cells.

This clone occurred a few times. The chain carries TRBV28 and TRBJ2-5; the D gene is possibly TRBD2 (6 bases). The CDR3 contains 15 residues. V was shortened by 6 bases and J by 1 base, with 15 bases between the two germline ends. The V gene's germline CDR1 is MDHEN and CDR2 SYDVKM. This CDR3 reads CASSPPEGTQETQYF. Here the CDR3 DNA reads TGTGCCAGCAGCCCCCCGGAGGGTACCCAAGAGACCCAGTACTTC. The entire variable domain, with the rest obtained from reference TRBV28 and TRBJ2-5, is as follows: DVKVTQSSRYLVKRTGEKVFLECVQDMDHENMFWYRQDPGLGLRLIYFSYDVKMKEKGDIPEGYSVSREKKERFSLILESASTNQTSMYLCASSPPEGTQETQYFGPGTRLLVL.

J is TRBJ2-7 and V is TRBV2, with D unclear. The CDR3 contains 15 residues. From germline, CDR1 is SNHLY and CDR2 FYNNEI. Between the trimmed V and J ends, which lost 0 bases and 12 bases, there was a span of 21 bases. The CDR3 reads CASSEAYRILGVTYF. CDR3 coding DNA: TGTGCCAGCAGTGAAGCCTACCGGATTCTTGGGGTAACGTACTTC.

The chain couples TRBV27 to TRBJ2-3, with a weak D call TRBD2 (6 bases). Between the trimmed V and J ends, which lost 10 bases and 6 bases, there was a span of 23 bases. The CDR3 covers 15 residues. Germline CDR1 reads MNHEY; CDR2 reads SMNVEV (reference sequence). The CDR3 loop reads CAIVKPGLRTDTQYF. CDR3 nucleotides: TGTGCCATCGTAAAACCGGGACTTAGGACCGATACGCAGTATTTT.

The V gene is TRBV15, the J gene TRBJ1-1, with D maybe TRBD1 (6 bases). Deletions cut 0 bases from V and 7 bases from J, with 12 bases between. Germline CDR1 LNHNV, CDR2 YYDKDF (reference sequence). This CDR3 contains 14 residues. DNA of the CDR3: TGTGCCACCAGCAGAGATGCCGGGGGCGTTGAAGCTTTCTTT. Translating it yields CATSRDAGGVEAFF.

This sequence joins TRBV5-1 and TRBJ2-5; 11 bases agree with TRBD1. Trimming cost V 4 bases and J 1 base; bases outside gene matches: 6. This CDR3 contains 16 residues. Germline values: CDR1 SGHRS, CDR2 YFSETQ. As DNA, the CDR3 is TGCGCCAGCAGCCTGACCGGGACAGGGGGCCAAGAGACCCAGTACTTC. Translating it yields CASSLTGTGGQETQYF.

The chain uses TRBV30 and TRBJ2-1, with D unclear. Germline V gives CDR1 GTSNPN, CDR2 SVGIG (reference sequence). Between the trimmed V and J ends, which lost 0 bases and 9 bases, there was a span of 9 bases. This CDR3 contains 12 residues. The CDR3 is CAWSVRDSEQFF. DNA for the CDR3: TGTGCCTGGAGTGTAAGGGATAGTGAGCAGTTCTTC.

This chain uses TRBV19 with TRBJ1-1; 12 nucleotides agree with TRBD1. J lost 4 bases, V lost 7 bases, and 10 bases had no gene match. This CDR3 has 16 amino acids. Germline values: CDR1 LNHDA, CDR2 SQIVND (reference sequence). CDR3 sequence: CASNPLGDRGLTEAFF. The CDR3 DNA follows: TGTGCCAGTAACCCCCTGGGGGACAGGGGGCTCACTGAAGCTTTCTTT. The full variable domain, its missing parts supplied by reference TRBV19 and TRBJ1-1, is DGGITQSPKYLFRKEGQNVTLSCEQNLNHDAMYWYRQDPGQGLRLIYYSQIVNDFQKGDIAEGYSVSREKKESFPLTVTSAQKNPTAFYLCASNPLGDRGLTEAFFGQGTRLTVV.